This T cell receptor (beta chain) was sequenced for a study of blood T cell repertoires in COVID-19. Study information: There were acute and convalescent COVID-19 samples, and they came from the United States, Italy and Spain. Sources were T cells, B-cell-depleted T cells, or PBMCs; the material itself was cDNA or gDNA.

As processed by the authors: Nucleated cell counts were estimated from reference gene primer amplification. Clones were sequenced by immunoSEQ multiplex PCR, and TCRdb holds only the in-frame ones, with some missing. V and J calls and clone size are as listed in that table; D and trimming were resolved from the DNA. This table holds roughly 100,000 clones, 70% to 85% found once. The CDR3 extends over 16 amino acids. V shed 3 bases, J shed 1 base, and the junction held 3 bases outside the gene matches. CDR1 SGHRS and CDR2 YFSETQ come from the germline V gene. This rearrangement joins TRBV5-1 to TRBJ2-5; 13 nucleotides agree with TRBD2. The receptor was derived from a woman of 80 years or more with active or convalescent COVID-19. Specimen: peripheral blood. CDR3 DNA sequence: TGCGCCAGCAGCTCCGGGACTAGCGGGGCCCAAGAGACCCAGTACTTC. Translation: CASSSGTSGAQETQYF.